This T cell receptor (beta chain) was captured by sequencing in a study of T-cell memory formation after mild COVID-19. Findings and caveats of the study: Whether second-wave clones peaking at day 37 were SARS-CoV-2 specific went unconfirmed.

Each CDR3 protein gets one entry after TCRdb re-called the 5' RACE reads with MiXCR. This sample has 450,000 to 650,000 distinct CDR3 sequences, with 18% found just once. The V end lost 2 bases, the J end lost 5 bases, and 16 bases lay between the germline ends. The CDR3 sequence is 16 residues long. Germline lookup yields CDR1 MNHEY and CDR2 SVGEGT. Comment on this clonotype: Its antigen is as yet unknown.

The sequencing input was PBMCs or a T cell subset sorted from them (not recorded which). The genes are TRBV6-2 or TRBV6-3 and TRBJ2-1; D possibly corresponds to TRBD2 (7 bases). The clonotype originates from an adult woman who had mild COVID-19 (a few samples of this study predate the infection). Cell type and time point are not known. The CDR3 coding sequence is TGTGCCAGCAGTTACGGGGGCGGGAGACCAAACAATGAGCAGTTCTTC. Translated: CASSYGGGRPNNEQFF.